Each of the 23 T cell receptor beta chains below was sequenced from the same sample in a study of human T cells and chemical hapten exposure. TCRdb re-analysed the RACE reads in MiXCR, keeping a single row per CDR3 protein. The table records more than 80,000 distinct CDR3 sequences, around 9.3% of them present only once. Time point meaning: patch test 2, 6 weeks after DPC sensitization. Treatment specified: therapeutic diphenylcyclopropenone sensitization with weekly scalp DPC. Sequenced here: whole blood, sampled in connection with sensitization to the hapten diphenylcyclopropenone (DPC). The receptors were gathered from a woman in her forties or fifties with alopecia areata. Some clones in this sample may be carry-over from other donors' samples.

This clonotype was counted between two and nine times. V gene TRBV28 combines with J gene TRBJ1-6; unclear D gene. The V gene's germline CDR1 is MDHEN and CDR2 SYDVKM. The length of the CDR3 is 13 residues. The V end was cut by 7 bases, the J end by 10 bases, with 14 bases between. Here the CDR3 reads CASIPAYGSPLHF. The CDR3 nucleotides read TGTGCCAGCATCCCCGCCTATGGGTCACCCCTCCACTTT.

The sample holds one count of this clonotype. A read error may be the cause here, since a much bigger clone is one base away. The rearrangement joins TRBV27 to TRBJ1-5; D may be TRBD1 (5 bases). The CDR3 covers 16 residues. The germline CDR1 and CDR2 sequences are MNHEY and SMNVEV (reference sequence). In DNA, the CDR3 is TGTGTCAGCAGTTCTAGTAGGGGCTATAGCAATCAGCCCCAGCATTTT. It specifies CVSSSSRGYSNQPQHF.

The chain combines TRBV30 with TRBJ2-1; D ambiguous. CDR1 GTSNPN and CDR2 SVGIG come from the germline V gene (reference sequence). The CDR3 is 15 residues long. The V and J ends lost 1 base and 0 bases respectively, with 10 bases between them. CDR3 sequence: CAWSGAPSSYNEQFF. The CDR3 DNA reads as TGTGCCTGGAGTGGGGCGCCTAGCTCCTACAATGAGCAGTTCTTC.

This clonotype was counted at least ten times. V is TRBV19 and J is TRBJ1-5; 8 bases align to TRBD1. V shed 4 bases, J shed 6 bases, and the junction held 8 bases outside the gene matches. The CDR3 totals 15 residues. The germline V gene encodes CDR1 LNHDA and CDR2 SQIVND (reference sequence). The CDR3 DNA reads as TGTGCCAGTAGTACTACAGGACAGGGAGGTCAGCCCCAGCATTTT. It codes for CASSTTGQGGQPQHF.

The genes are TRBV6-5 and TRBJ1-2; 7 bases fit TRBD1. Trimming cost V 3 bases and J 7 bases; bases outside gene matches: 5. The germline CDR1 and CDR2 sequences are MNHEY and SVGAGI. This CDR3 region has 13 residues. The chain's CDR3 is CASSYDRAFGYTF. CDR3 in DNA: TGTGCCAGCAGTTATGACAGGGCCTTTGGCTACACCTTC.

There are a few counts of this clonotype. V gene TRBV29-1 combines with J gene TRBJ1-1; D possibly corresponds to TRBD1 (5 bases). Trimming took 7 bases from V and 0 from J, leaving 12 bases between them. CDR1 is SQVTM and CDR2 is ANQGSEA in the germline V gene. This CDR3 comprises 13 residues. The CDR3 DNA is TGCAGCGCTGCGACAGACTTGAACACTGAAGCTTTCTTT. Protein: CSAATDLNTEAFF.

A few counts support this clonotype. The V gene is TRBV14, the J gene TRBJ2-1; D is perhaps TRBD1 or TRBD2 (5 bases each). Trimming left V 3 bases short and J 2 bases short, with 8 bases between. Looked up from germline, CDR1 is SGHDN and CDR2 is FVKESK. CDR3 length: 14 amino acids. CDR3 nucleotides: TGTGCCAGCAGCCACAGGGAGACCTACAATGAGCAGTTCTTC. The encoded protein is CASSHRETYNEQFF.

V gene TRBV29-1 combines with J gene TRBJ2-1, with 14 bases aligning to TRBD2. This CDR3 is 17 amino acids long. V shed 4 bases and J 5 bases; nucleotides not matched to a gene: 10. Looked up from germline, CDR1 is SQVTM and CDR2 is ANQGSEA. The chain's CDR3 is CSVVIGTSGSLNNEQFF. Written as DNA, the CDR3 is TGCAGCGTTGTGATCGGGACTAGCGGGAGTCTCAACAATGAGCAGTTCTTC.

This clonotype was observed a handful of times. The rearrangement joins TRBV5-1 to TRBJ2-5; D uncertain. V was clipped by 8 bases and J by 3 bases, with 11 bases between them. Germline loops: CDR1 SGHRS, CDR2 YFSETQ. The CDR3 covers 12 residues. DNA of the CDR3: TGCGCCAGTGGGTTACTCGAAGAGACCCAGTACTTC. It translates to CASGLLEETQYF.

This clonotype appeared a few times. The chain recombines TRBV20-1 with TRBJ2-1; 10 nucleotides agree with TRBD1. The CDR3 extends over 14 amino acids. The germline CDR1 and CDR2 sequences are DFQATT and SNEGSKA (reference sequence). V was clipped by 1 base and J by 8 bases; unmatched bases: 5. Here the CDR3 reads CSARGQGASDEQFF. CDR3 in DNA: TGCAGTGCTAGAGGACAGGGGGCGTCGGATGAGCAGTTCTTC.

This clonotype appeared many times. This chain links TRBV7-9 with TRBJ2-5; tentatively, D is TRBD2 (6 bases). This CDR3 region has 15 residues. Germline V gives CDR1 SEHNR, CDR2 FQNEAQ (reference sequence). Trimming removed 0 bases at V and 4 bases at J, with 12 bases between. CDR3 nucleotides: TGTGCCAGCAGCTTAGCGTCGACTAGGGGAGAGACCCAGTACTTC. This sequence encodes CASSLASTRGETQYF.

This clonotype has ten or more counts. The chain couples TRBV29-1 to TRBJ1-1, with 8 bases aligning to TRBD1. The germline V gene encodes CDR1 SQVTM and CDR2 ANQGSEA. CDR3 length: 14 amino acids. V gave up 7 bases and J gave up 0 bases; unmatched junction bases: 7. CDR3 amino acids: CSGGDRQLNTEAFF. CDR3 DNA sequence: TGCAGCGGCGGGGACAGGCAACTGAACACTGAAGCTTTCTTT. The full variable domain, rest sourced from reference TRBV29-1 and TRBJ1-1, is SAVISQKPSRDICQRGTSLTIQCQVDSQVTMMFWYRQQPGQSLTLIATANQGSEATYESGFVIDKFPISRPNLTFSTLTVSNMSPEDSSIYLCSGGDRQLNTEAFFGQGTRLTVV.

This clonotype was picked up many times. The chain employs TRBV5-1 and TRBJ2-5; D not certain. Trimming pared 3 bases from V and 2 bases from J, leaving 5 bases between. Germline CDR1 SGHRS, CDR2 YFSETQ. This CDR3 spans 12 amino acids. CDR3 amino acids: CASSWGQETQYF. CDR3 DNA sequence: TGCGCCAGCAGCTGGGGACAAGAGACCCAGTACTTC.

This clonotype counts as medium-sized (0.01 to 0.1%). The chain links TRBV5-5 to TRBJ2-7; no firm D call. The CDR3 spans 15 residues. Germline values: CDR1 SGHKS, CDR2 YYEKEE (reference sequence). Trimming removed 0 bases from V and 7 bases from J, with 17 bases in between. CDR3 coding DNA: TGTGCCAGCAGCTTGGCCGCGACGGCGGTCTCGGAGCAGTACTTC. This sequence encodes CASSLAATAVSEQYF.

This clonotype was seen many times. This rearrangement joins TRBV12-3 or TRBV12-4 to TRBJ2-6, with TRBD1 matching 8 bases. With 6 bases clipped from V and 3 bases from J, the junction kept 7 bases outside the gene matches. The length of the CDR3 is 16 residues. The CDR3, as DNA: TGTGCCAGCAGGACCCAGGGGGCGCTTGGGGCCAACGTCCTGACTTTC. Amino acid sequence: CASRTQGALGANVLTF.

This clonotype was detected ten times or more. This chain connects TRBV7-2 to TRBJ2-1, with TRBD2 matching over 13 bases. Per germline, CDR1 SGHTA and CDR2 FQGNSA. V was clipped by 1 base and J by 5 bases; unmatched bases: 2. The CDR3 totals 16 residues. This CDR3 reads CASSLVGLAGNNEQFF. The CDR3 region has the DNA TGTGCCAGCAGCTTAGTGGGACTAGCGGGGAACAATGAGCAGTTCTTC.

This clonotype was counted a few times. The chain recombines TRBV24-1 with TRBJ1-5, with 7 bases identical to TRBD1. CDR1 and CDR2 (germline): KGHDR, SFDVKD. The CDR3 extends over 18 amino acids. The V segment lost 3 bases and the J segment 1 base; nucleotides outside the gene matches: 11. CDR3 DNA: TGTGCCACCAGTGATGCGCCAGGGTCAGGGGGGAGCAATCAGCCCCAGCATTTT. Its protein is CATSDAPGSGGSNQPQHF.

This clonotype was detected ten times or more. The CDR3 sequence: CSVVDTNNQPQHF. For the CDR3, the DNA is TGCAGCGTCGTGGACACGAACAATCAGCCCCAGCATTTT. This sequence joins TRBV29-1 and TRBJ1-5; D may be TRBD1 (5 bases). Germline V gene sequence: CDR1 SQVTM, CDR2 ANQGSEA. The CDR3 has 13 amino acids. Deletions cut 6 bases from V and 3 bases from J, with 12 bases between.

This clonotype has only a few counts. CDR3 sequence: CASSREVAGYNEQFF. Written as DNA, the CDR3 is TGTGCCAGCAGCCGCGAGGTAGCGGGGTACAATGAGCAGTTCTTC. The chain is built from TRBV11-1 and TRBJ2-1; 8 bases match TRBD2. CDR1 and CDR2 from the germline V gene are SGHAT and FQDESV (reference sequence). The CDR3 runs to 15 residues. V was pared by 5 bases and J by 4 bases, with 7 bases of the junction left unmatched.

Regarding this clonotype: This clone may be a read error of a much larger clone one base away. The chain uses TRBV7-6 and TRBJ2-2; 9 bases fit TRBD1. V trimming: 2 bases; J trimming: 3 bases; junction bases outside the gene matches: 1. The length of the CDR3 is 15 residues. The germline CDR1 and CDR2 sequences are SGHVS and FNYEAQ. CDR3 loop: CASSLTGGDTGELFF. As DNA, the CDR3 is TGTGCCAGCAGCTTAACAGGGGGCGACACCGGGGAGCTGTTTTTT.

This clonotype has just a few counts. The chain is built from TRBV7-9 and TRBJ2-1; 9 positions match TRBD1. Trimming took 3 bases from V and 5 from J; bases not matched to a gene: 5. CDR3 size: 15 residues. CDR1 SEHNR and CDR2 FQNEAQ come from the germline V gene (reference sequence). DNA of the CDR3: TGTGCCAGCAGCTTGGGGACAGGGCCTCACAATGAGCAGTTCTTC. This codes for CASSLGTGPHNEQFF.

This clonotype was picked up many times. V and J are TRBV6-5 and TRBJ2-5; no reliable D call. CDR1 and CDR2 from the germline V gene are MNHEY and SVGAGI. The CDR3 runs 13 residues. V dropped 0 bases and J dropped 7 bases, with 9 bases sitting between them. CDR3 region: CASSYSALATQYF. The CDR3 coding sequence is TGTGCCAGCAGTTACTCGGCGTTAGCGACCCAGTACTTC.

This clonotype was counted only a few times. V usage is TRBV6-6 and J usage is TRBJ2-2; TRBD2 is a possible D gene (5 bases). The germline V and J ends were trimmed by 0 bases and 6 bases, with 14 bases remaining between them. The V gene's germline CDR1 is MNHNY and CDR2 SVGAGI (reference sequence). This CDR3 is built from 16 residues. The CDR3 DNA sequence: TGTGCCAGCAGTTACTCGAACCACCCGGAGGCCGGGGAGCTGTTTTTT. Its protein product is CASSYSNHPEAGELFF.